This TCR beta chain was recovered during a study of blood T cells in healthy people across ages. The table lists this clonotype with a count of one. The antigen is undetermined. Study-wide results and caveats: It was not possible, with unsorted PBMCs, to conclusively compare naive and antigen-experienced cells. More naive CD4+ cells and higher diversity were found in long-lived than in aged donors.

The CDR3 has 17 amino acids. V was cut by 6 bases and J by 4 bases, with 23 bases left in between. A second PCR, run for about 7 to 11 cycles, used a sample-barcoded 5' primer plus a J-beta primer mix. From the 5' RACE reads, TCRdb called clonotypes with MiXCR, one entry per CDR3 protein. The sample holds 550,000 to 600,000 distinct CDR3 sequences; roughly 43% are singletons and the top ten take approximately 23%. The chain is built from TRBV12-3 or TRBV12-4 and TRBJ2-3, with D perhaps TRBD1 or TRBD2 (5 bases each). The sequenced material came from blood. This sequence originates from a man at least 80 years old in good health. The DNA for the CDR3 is TGTGCCAGCAGCTTGCTCCTCGGGGCAGGGAAGGCAGATACGCAGTATTTT. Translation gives CASSLLLGAGKADTQYF.